This record covers a single TCR beta chain. This entry is derived from a study of blood T cell repertoires in COVID-19. The overall study: PBMCs, B-cell-depleted T cells, or T cells were the source of the cDNA or gDNA that made up the material.

Authors' data handling: Amplification of reference gene primers provided the estimated nucleated cell counts. Method: immunoSEQ multiplex PCR; TCRdb's copy keeps in-frame clones and lacks some. V and J calls and clone size are those listed in that table; D and trimming were worked out from the DNA. The sample gives 150,000 to 200,000 clones, about 90% of which show up once; roughly 9% is in the top ten. The CDR3 has 15 amino acids. Per germline, CDR1 MNHEY and CDR2 SMNVEV (reference sequence). V lost 0 bases to trimming and J lost 2 bases, with 8 bases between them. Assignments of participants to cohorts depended upon their own reported clinical history.

This TCR was sampled from a woman between 18 and 30 years old who had recovered from COVID-19. The chain joins TRBV27 to TRBJ2-1, with D possibly TRBD2 on 5 matching bases. Specimen: PBMCs or T cells enriched from blood (not recorded which). CDR3 protein: CASSLSGEAYNEQFF. The CDR3 DNA sequence: TGTGCCAGCAGTTTATCGGGAGAGGCCTACAATGAGCAGTTCTTC.